Listed below are T cell receptor beta chains from one sample, sequenced in a study of cytomegalovirus exposure and HLA in healthy donors. Repertoires were generated with immunoSEQ multiplex PCR, while TCRdb's copy carries only in-frame clones and drops some. The sample shows about 200,000 clones, approximately 78% of them seen only once. Sequencing used PBMCs. The receptors stem from a woman aged 40 to 49 in good health and CMV-seronegative. Each CDR3 is given with its conserved first and last residue. The D gene is left open where the match is weak. Size is omitted from some rows. Given values are once, few, many or a class for expanded clones.

TRBD1	TRBV18	once	TRBJ1-1	TGTGCCACGCGCAGGGGGCCTTCCAACACTGAAGCTTTCTTT	CATRRGPSNTEAFF
-	TRBV6-4	-	TRBJ2-7	TGTGCCCGGTGGTGGGAGCAGTACTTC	CARWWEQYF
TRBD1	TRBV6-1	-	TRBJ1-1	TGTGCCAGCGGAAGACAGGGGACGACTGAAGCTTTCTTT	CASGRQGTTEAFF
TRBD1	TRBV25-1	-	TRBJ1-1	TGTGCCAGCAGTGACCCCCGGACAGGGGGAAAGAACACTGAAGCTTTCTTT	CASSDPRTGGKNTEAFF
-	TRBV9	-	TRBJ2-3	TGTGCCAGCAGCCACGACCCGGGGACAGATACGCAGTATTTT	CASSHDPGTDTQYF
-	TRBV18	-	TRBJ2-5	TGTGCCAGCTCACATGGACAGCCACAAGAGACCCAGTACTTC	CASSHGQPQETQYF
TRBD2	TRBV4-2	few	TRBJ2-7	TGTGCCAGCAGCCAAGTCCCGGGACTAGCGGACCTCTCCTACGAGCAGTACTTC	CASSQVPGLADLSYEQYF
TRBD2	TRBV5-1	-	TRBJ2-7	TGCGCCAGCAGCGGCGGGACTAGCGGGAGGGGTACGAGGCAGTACTTC	CASSGGTSGRGTRQYF
-	TRBV28	once	TRBJ2-3	TGTGCCAGCAGCGGTTCGAAAGCGGTACCAGATACGCAGTATTTT	CASSGSKAVPDTQYF
-	TRBV6-6	-	TRBJ1-5	TGTGCCAGCACTCGGGGAGGGAATAGCAATCAGCCCCAGCATTTT	CASTRGGNSNQPQHF
-	TRBV28	-	TRBJ1-2	TGTGCCAGCAGCCCTGACAGGAGCCGGTACTATGGCTACACCTTC	CASSPDRSRYYGYTF
TRBD1	TRBV19	-	TRBJ2-2	TGTGCCAGCCAGGTGGGGACAGTGAACACCGGGGAGCTGTTTTTT	CASQVGTVNTGELFF
TRBD1	TRBV2	-	TRBJ1-5	TGTGCCAGCAGGGGGACAGGCAATCAGCCCCAGCATTTT	CASRGTGNQPQHF
TRBD1	TRBV6-6	few	TRBJ1-2	TGTGCCAGCAGTTACGCGACAGGGGACTATGGCTACACCTTC	CASSYATGDYGYTF
-	TRBV7-2	-	TRBJ1-1	TGTGCCAGCAGCTTGTCGTGGCAGGGAGAAGCTTTCTTT	CASSLSWQGEAFF
TRBD1	TRBV7-9	-	TRBJ2-5	TGTGCCAGCAGCTTATTGGACAGGGGGCCTGAGACCCAGTACTTC	CASSLLDRGPETQYF
-	TRBV7-7	-	TRBJ2-7	TGTGCCAGCAGCTTAGACACAGGCTACGAGCAGTACTTC	CASSLDTGYEQYF
-	TRBV10-1	-	TRBJ2-2	TGCGCCAGCAGTCTGGGACAGAACACCGGGGAGCTGTTTTTT	CASSLGQNTGELFF
-	TRBV7-9	once	TRBJ2-7	TGTGCCAGCAGCTTAGTCGGGTACGAGCAGTACTTC	CASSLVGYEQYF
-	TRBV28	-	TRBJ2-7	TGTGCCAGCAGCGGGACAGCGGGCTCCTACGAGCAGTACTTC	CASSGTAGSYEQYF
TRBD2	TRBV18	-	TRBJ2-1	TGTGCCAGCTCACCAAGGGTAGGGACTAGCGGGAGCTCCTACAATGAGCAGTTCTTC	CASSPRVGTSGSSYNEQFF
TRBD2	TRBV4-1	-	TRBJ2-7	TGCGCCAGCAGCCACCTCCTAAGGGGTGCGCGGGGGGGCGTCGAGCAGTACTTC	CASSHLLRGARGGVEQYF
TRBD1	TRBV7-9	-	TRBJ1-1	TGTGCCAGCAGCCTTAGGACAGGACGTGAAGCTTTCTTT	CASSLRTGREAFF
TRBD2	TRBV10-1	once	TRBJ2-7	TGCGCCAGCAGCCTGACTAGCGGGGAGCAGTACTTC	CASSLTSGEQYF
-	TRBV18	-	TRBJ2-3	TGTGCCAGCTCACCCAGTCGGGGTCCCACAGATACGCAGTATTTT	CASSPSRGPTDTQYF
TRBD2	TRBV11-3	-	TRBJ2-3	TGTGCCAGCAGCTCCAGACTAGCGGGAGGGCCCTTCCCAGATACGCAGTATTTT	CASSSRLAGGPFPDTQYF
TRBD1	TRBV19	-	TRBJ1-1	TGTGCCAGTAGTATTCAGGGGGCCCCCTACACTGAAGCTTTCTTT	CASSIQGAPYTEAFF
TRBD1	TRBV10-1	-	TRBJ2-5	TGCGCCAGCGGACAGGGGGTAGGAGAGACCCAGTACTTC	CASGQGVGETQYF
-	TRBV15	few	TRBJ1-2	TGTGCCACCAGCAGTGACGCGGGCCGCCTCTATGGCTACACCTTC	CATSSDAGRLYGYTF
-	TRBV7-6	-	TRBJ2-2	TGTGCCAGCAGCTTAGTTGGGGGCGTATCTCCCGGGGAGCTGTTTTTT	CASSLVGGVSPGELFF
-	TRBV11-2	-	TRBJ1-2	TGTGCCAGCAGCCCCGGGCAGGGCTATGGCTACACCTTC	CASSPGQGYGYTF
TRBD1	TRBV7-9	-	TRBJ1-2	TGTGCCAGCAGCCTATATGGACAGGGGGCAAACTATGGCTACACCTTC	CASSLYGQGANYGYTF
-	TRBV7-9	-	TRBJ2-7	TGTGCCAGCAGCCCCCCGGGCAGGACATTCTACGAGCAGTACTTC	CASSPPGRTFYEQYF
TRBD1	TRBV7-8	many	TRBJ2-7	TGTGCCAGCAGCGCACACGCCGGGACAGGGGTGTACGAGCAGTACTTC	CASSAHAGTGVYEQYF
-	TRBV4-1	-	TRBJ2-2	TGCGCCAGCAGCTACCCGGCGAGGGCGCGGACCGGGGAGCTGTTTTTT	CASSYPARARTGELFF
TRBD1	TRBV5-4	-	TRBJ2-7	TGTGCCAGCAGCCCCGTGGGGACAGCCTACGAGCAGTACTTC	CASSPVGTAYEQYF
TRBD1	TRBV4-2	-	TRBJ2-1	TGTGCCAGCAGCCCCCGGGACAGGGGGGTCTACAATGAGCAGTTCTTC	CASSPRDRGVYNEQFF
-	TRBV20-1	-	TRBJ1-2	TGCAGTGCTAGCGATGGCTACACCTTC	CSASDGYTF
TRBD2	TRBV18	-	TRBJ2-1	TGTGCCAGCTCACCACCGAGGGCGAGGACTAGCGGGAGTGCAAATGAGCAGTTCTTC	CASSPPRARTSGSANEQFF
TRBD2	TRBV4-1	once	TRBJ2-1	TGCGCCAGCAGCTCCTCTAGCGGGAGGCCGCATGAGCAGTTCTTC	CASSSSSGRPHEQFF
TRBD2	TRBV30	few	TRBJ2-7	TGTGCCTGGAGTACTAGCGCCCTCGACTACGAGCAGTACTTC	CAWSTSALDYEQYF
-	TRBV19	once	TRBJ1-5	TGTGCCAGTAGGGACTTCCGCGGGGGGGGCAATCAGCCCCAGCATTTT	CASRDFRGGGNQPQHF
-	TRBV2	-	TRBJ1-6	TGTGCCAGCAGTGGAGGAGTTTCACCCCTCCACTTT	CASSGGVSPLHF
-	TRBV9	-	TRBJ2-6	TGTGCCAGCAGCGTGTCGGGGACTGGGGCCAACGTCCTGACTTTC	CASSVSGTGANVLTF